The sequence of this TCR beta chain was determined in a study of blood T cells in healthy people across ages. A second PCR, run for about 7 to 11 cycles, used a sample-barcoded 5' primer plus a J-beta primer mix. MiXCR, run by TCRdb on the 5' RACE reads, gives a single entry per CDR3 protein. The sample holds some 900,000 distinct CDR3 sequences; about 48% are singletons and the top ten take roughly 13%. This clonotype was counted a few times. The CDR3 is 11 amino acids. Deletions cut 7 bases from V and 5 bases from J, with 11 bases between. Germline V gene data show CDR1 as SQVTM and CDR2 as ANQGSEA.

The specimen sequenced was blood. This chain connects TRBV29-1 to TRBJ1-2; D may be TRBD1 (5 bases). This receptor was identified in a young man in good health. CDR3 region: CSGGTEYGYTF. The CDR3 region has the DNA TGCAGCGGCGGGACCGAATATGGCTACACCTTC.